Sequencing of this TCR beta chain was carried out in a study of T-cell memory formation after mild COVID-19. TCRdb reanalysed the 5' RACE reads using MiXCR and keeps one entry per CDR3 protein. The data hold about 420,000 distinct CDR3 sequences, with about 22% observed a single time. This TCR came from an adult woman who had mild COVID-19 (a few samples of this study predate the infection). Cell type and time point are not known. Sequenced: PBMCs or a T cell subset sorted from them (not recorded which).

CDR3: CASSNQTRLGTGPDTQYF. CDR3 bases: TGTGCCAGCAGCAACCAGACTCGACTAGGGACGGGGCCAGATACGCAGTATTTT. The J gene is TRBJ2-3, the V gene TRBV7-9, with D possibly TRBD2 on 6 matching bases. The germline gives CDR1 SEHNR, CDR2 FQNEAQ (reference sequence). The V end was cut by 5 bases, the J end by 4 bases, with 25 bases between. The CDR3 consists of 18 residues.